A single sample gave rise to the 9 T cell receptor beta chains below, sequenced in a study of blood T cell repertoires in COVID-19. TCRdb's table, derived via immunoSEQ multiplex PCR, lists solely in-frame clones and lacks some. The sample has about 270,000 clones, 70% to 90% seen once; the top ten hold over 10%. Sequencing was carried out using peripheral blood. These receptors were collected from a woman between 65 and 79 years old with COVID-19, enrolled during active disease.

V gene TRBV5-1 combines with J gene TRBJ2-3; D is possibly TRBD1 (7 bases). The CDR3 covers 15 residues. Germline CDR1 reads SGHRS; CDR2 reads YFSETQ. Trimming stripped 2 bases from V and 5 bases from J, with 15 bases between. DNA of the CDR3: TGCGCCAGCAGCTTCGCGGGTCAGGGGGGAGATACGCAGTATTTT. Translating it yields CASSFAGQGGDTQYF. Looking up the rest from reference TRBV5-1 and TRBJ2-3 gives the full variable domain: KAGVTQTPRYLIKTRGQQVTLSCSPISGHRSVSWYQQTPGQGLQFLFEYFSETQRNKGNFPGRFSGRQFSNSRSEMNVSTLELGDSALYLCASSFAGQGGDTQYFGPGTRLTVL.

The chain employs TRBV4-3 and TRBJ2-7, with TRBD2 matching over 7 bases. The CDR3 contains 12 residues. J was trimmed by 7 bases and V by 1 base; bases with no gene match: 1. In germline, CDR1 is LGHNA, CDR2 YSLEER. Here the CDR3 DNA reads TGCGCCAGCAGCCAAGGGGGGGGTGAGCAGTACTTC. It encodes CASSQGGGEQYF.

This clone was counted a few times. The chain carries TRBV9 and TRBJ2-3, with D perhaps TRBD2 (7 bases). With 2 bases removed from V and 4 bases from J, the gap between germline ends came to 14 bases. This CDR3 spans 15 amino acids. Germline V CDR1 and CDR2: SGDLS, YYNGEE. CDR3 residues: CASSVGPGGADTQYF. The CDR3 DNA reads as TGTGCCAGCAGCGTTGGACCGGGGGGCGCAGATACGCAGTATTTT.

This clone was seen more than once but under ten times. The chain recombines TRBV11-2 with TRBJ2-3, with a weak D call TRBD1 (5 bases). V lost 2 bases and J lost 4, with 13 bases in between. Germline CDR1 and CDR2: SGHAT and FQNNGV. The CDR3 length is 15 residues. The CDR3 DNA reads as TGTGCCAGCAGCTTATTAGGACAACTGGCAGATACGCAGTATTTT. It specifies CASSLLGQLADTQYF.

The CDR3 region is CASSIQGADGELFF. The CDR3 DNA reads TGTGCCAGTAGTATACAGGGGGCCGACGGGGAGCTGTTTTTT. The chain has TRBV19 and TRBJ2-2; TRBD1 aligns across 8 bases. This CDR3 comprises 14 residues. The ends lost 2 bases at V and 7 bases at J; junction bases unmatched: 3. CDR1 LNHDA and CDR2 SQIVND come from the germline V gene (reference sequence).

V and J are TRBV5-1 and TRBJ2-7; TRBD2 agrees at 14 bases. With 4 bases clipped from V and 1 base from J, the junction kept 10 bases outside the gene matches. The CDR3 has 18 residues. Germline assignment: CDR1 SGHRS and CDR2 YFSETQ. CDR3 residues: CASSAGLAGGPSSYEQYF. CDR3 nucleotides: TGCGCCAGCAGCGCAGGACTAGCGGGGGGCCCTAGTTCCTACGAGCAGTACTTC.

CDR3 DNA sequence: TGTGCCAGCAGTGAGAGAACAGATACGCAGTATTTT. Encoded protein: CASSERTDTQYF. The chain recombines TRBV2 with TRBJ2-3, with no clear D. Trimming removed 3 bases from V and 3 bases from J, with 4 bases in between. The germline CDR1 and CDR2 sequences are SNHLY and FYNNEI. This CDR3 contains 12 residues.

This rearrangement joins TRBV21-1 to TRBJ1-2; the table's D call, TRBD1, was not checked against the DNA. TRBV21-1 is reported as a pseudogene. The CDR3 has 16 residues. The CDR3 protein is CASSGNAGPANYGYTF. CDR3 bases: TGTGCCAGCAGCGGAAACGCAGGTCCAGCTAACTATGGCTACACCTTC.

The chain combines TRBV18 with TRBJ2-1; TRBD1 matches 7 bases. Losses at the gene ends were 4 bases for V and 16 bases for J; bases not matched to a gene: 7. The CDR3 totals 11 residues. In germline, CDR1 is KGHSH, CDR2 LQKENI. The CDR3 bases are TGTGCCAGCTCACTGGGGACAGAGTACTTCTTC. This sequence encodes CASSLGTEYFF.